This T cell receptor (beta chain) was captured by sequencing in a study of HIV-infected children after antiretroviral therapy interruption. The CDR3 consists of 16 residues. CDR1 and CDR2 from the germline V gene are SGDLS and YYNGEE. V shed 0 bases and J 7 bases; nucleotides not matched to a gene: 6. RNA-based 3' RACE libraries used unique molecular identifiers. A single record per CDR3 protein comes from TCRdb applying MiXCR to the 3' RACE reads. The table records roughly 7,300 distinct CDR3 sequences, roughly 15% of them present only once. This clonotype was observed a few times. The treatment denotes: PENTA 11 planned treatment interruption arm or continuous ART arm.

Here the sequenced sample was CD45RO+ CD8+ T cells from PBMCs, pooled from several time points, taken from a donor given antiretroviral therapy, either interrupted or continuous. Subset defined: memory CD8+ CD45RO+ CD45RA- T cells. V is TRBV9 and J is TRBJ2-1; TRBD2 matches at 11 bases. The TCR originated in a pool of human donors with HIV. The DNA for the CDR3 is TGTGCCAGCAGCGTAGTATCTAGCGGGGGGCTAAATGAGCAGTTCTTC. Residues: CASSVVSSGGLNEQFF.